This TCR beta chain was sequenced during a study of T cells in narcolepsy. In the study overall: Enrolled donors included narcolepsy type 1 or type 2 patients and healthy controls. Study-wide results and limits: Same-patient CSF and blood CD4+ T cell clonotypes included HCRT-specific and TRIB2-specific autoreactive ones.

With regard to this clone: Its cognate antigen is unknown.

Trimming removed 7 bases from V and 1 base from J, with 4 bases in between. Germline CDR1 and CDR2: MDHEN and SYDVKM. The CDR3 is 12 residues long. Clones were read by immunoSEQ multiplex PCR, and TCRdb kept only the in-frame ones, dropping some. The top ten hold about 1.1% of the sample, which has 25,000 to 35,000 clones, approximately 86% seen once. Specimen: CD45RA- memory CD4+ T cells from PBMCs. This receptor was obtained from a human donor with narcolepsy. The chain joins TRBV28 to TRBJ2-2; the D is unclear. Here the CDR3 DNA reads TGTGCCAGCAACCGGAACACCGGGGAGCTGTTTTTT. It encodes CASNRNTGELFF.